The 11 T cell receptor beta chains reported below all come from one sample, sequenced in a study of control samples from healthy donors and cancer patients. TCRdb's table, derived via immunoSEQ multiplex PCR, lists solely in-frame clones and lacks some. The data contain around 94,000 clones, 80% to 95% of them seen just once; the ten biggest clones take up about 1.5%. The material sequenced was blood. These TCRs come from a woman younger than 45 in good health.

The chain recombines TRBV25-1 with TRBJ1-2; tentative D call: TRBD1 (6 bases). Trimming removed 5 bases from V and 6 bases from J, with 7 bases in between. Per the germline V gene, CDR1 is MGHDK and CDR2 is SYGVNS. This CDR3 comprises 11 residues. CDR3 residues: CASSSGDGYTF. CDR3 bases: TGTGCCAGCAGTTCAGGGGATGGCTACACCTTC.

Written as DNA, the CDR3 is TGTGCCACCGGGAGGGGCGCAGATACGCAGTATTTT. It encodes CATGRGADTQYF. This chain links TRBV27 with TRBJ2-3, with 8 bases that match TRBD2. With 10 bases clipped from V and 4 bases from J, the junction kept 4 bases outside the gene matches. This CDR3 has 12 amino acids. Germline V gene sequence: CDR1 MNHEY, CDR2 SMNVEV (reference sequence).

This clone was observed once. The V gene is TRBV9, the J gene TRBJ1-6, with D maybe TRBD1 (6 bases). Germline assignment: CDR1 SGDLS and CDR2 YYNGEE. This CDR3 comprises 14 residues. Trimming stripped 1 base from V and 9 bases from J, with 11 bases between. CDR3 coding DNA: TGTGCCAGCAGCGTATTTACAGGGACTTCACCCCTCCACTTT. This sequence encodes CASSVFTGTSPLHF.

The rearrangement links TRBV9 to TRBJ1-2, with D tentatively TRBD1 (6 bases). The CDR3 extends over 13 amino acids. Trimming cost V 0 bases and J 3 bases, with 6 bases left between them. Per germline, CDR1 SGDLS and CDR2 YYNGEE. The CDR3 coding sequence is TGTGCCAGCAGCGTAGGGACAGACTATGGCTACACCTTC. It encodes CASSVGTDYGYTF.

The chain uses TRBV5-8 and TRBJ2-7; maybe TRBD2 (5 bases). The CDR3 covers 15 residues. V was pared by 0 bases and J by 1 base, with 11 bases between. The germline V gene has CDR1 SGHTS and CDR2 YDEGEE. The CDR3 bases are TGTGCCAGCAGCTTGGAAAGGACTGGATCCTACGAGCAGTACTTC. It codes for CASSLERTGSYEQYF.

The V and J genes are TRBV9 and TRBJ2-1, with 9 bases matching TRBD2. This CDR3 spans 15 amino acids. V was pared by 2 bases and J by 4 bases, with 4 bases of the junction left unmatched. The germline CDR1 and CDR2 sequences are SGDLS and YYNGEE. Written as DNA, the CDR3 is TGTGCCAGCAGCGTCGGACTAGCGTTTTACAATGAGCAGTTCTTC. It translates to CASSVGLAFYNEQFF.

J is TRBJ1-2 and V is TRBV5-8; D uncertain. V dropped 4 bases and J dropped 4 bases, with 8 bases sitting between them. This CDR3 has 12 residues. Germline V CDR1 and CDR2: SGHTS, YDEGEE. The CDR3, as DNA: TGTGCCAGCAGCCCAGATATCTATGGCTACACCTTC. Translating it yields CASSPDIYGYTF.

This CDR3 reads CASSSRDRGYQPQHF. In DNA form, the CDR3 reads TGTGCCAGCAGTAGCCGGGACAGAGGATATCAGCCCCAGCATTTT. The rearrangement joins TRBV6-5 to TRBJ1-5; TRBD1 matches at 7 bases. Germline CDR1 and CDR2: MNHEY and SVGAGI. J was trimmed by 5 bases and V by 5 bases; bases with no gene match: 9. The CDR3 totals 15 residues.

This rearrangement joins TRBV6-1 to TRBJ1-5; TRBD1 might be the D (5 bases). The CDR3 spans 17 residues. Trimming removed 4 bases at V and 6 bases at J, with 22 bases between. Looked up from germline, CDR1 is MNHNS and CDR2 is SASEGT. The CDR3 coding sequence is TGTGCCAGCAGTGTCGCCCCTGGGGCAGTCGGGGCTCAGCCCCAGCATTTT. Translation: CASSVAPGAVGAQPQHF.

The chain recombines TRBV10-3 with TRBJ1-1, with 7 bases fitting TRBD1. The V segment lost 6 bases and the J segment 1 base; nucleotides outside the gene matches: 8. CDR1 is ENHRY, CDR2 SYGVKD, per germline. The CDR3 runs 15 residues. The CDR3 nucleotides are TGTGCCATCAGCCGACAGGGTGGAGGGAACACTGAAGCTTTCTTT. Translating gives CAISRQGGGNTEAFF.

This chain uses TRBV5-4 with TRBJ2-5, with D unclear. V was trimmed by 7 bases and J by 2 bases, leaving 9 bases between them. Germline V gene sequence: CDR1 SGHNT, CDR2 YYREEE (reference sequence). This CDR3 spans 12 amino acids. Written as DNA, the CDR3 is TGTGCCAGCGGTGGAGAACAAGAGACCCAGTACTTC. It specifies CASGGEQETQYF.